The sequence of this T cell receptor (beta chain) was determined in a study of shared clonotypes between healthy human individuals. General study findings and limits: Around 4.7% was the fraction of naive CD4 clonotypes found shared across a few donors.

The deep-level immunoSEQ assay was used. Profiled with immunoSEQ multiplex PCR; TCRdb holds only in-frame clones, not every one. This repertoire shows roughly 2,000,000 clones, around 95% found once; its top ten account for around 1.7%. CD45RO-negative cells were positively selected for CCR7, leaving out terminally differentiated effector memory CD45RA+ cells. On this clone: Its antigen is not identified. Other DNA sequences of this sample code for an identical CDR3.

The sample comprised naive CD8+ T cells from PBMCs. This receptor was taken from a man between 18 and 29 years old in good health. Some clones in this sample may be carry-over from other donors' samples.

CDR3 coding DNA: TGTGCCAGCAGTTTCGGTCTCAATCAGCCCCAGCATTTT. Protein product: CASSFGLNQPQHF. The chain is built from TRBV27 and TRBJ1-5; D is undetermined. Deletions cut 3 bases from V and 3 bases from J, with 6 bases between. Per the germline V gene, CDR1 is MNHEY and CDR2 is SMNVEV (reference sequence). The CDR3 extends over 13 amino acids.